Below, 23 T cell receptor beta chains from the same sample are listed, as sequenced in a study of T cell repertoires in cytomegalovirus infection. TCRdb recomputed calls from the reads with MiXCR, one row per CDR3 protein. The sample consists of tens of thousands of distinct CDR3 sequences, just under 4% of them appearing once. The source material was PBMCs. Receptors were obtained from a human donor in good health (CMV status not recorded). Some clones in this sample may be carry-over from other donors' samples.

This clonotype was observed at least ten times. This chain uses TRBV7-2 with TRBJ1-6; D call uncertain. There are 16 residues in the CDR3. V was trimmed by 0 bases and J by 9 bases, leaving 15 bases between them. CDR1 and CDR2 from the germline V gene are SGHTA and FQGNSA. CDR3 in amino acids: CASSLARGPGSSPLHF. CDR3 in DNA: TGTGCCAGCAGCTTAGCGCGAGGCCCGGGGTCTTCACCCCTCCACTTT.

This clonotype has just a few counts. This chain joins TRBV7-2 and TRBJ2-7, with D uncertain. V lost 1 base, J lost 0 bases, and 10 bases lay in between. The CDR3 is made up of 15 amino acids. Germline CDR1 reads SGHTA; CDR2 reads FQGNSA. CDR3 sequence (DNA): TGTGCCAGCAGCTTAGACCCTTTTTACTCCTACGAGCAGTACTTC. Translation: CASSLDPFYSYEQYF. Combining the CDR3 with reference TRBV7-2 and TRBJ2-7 gives the whole variable domain GAGVSQSPSNKVTEKGKDVELRCDPISGHTALYWYRQSLGQGLEFLIYFQGNSAPDKSGLPSDRFSAERTGGSVSTLTIQRTQQEDSAVYLCASSLDPFYSYEQYFGPGTRLTVT.

This clonotype showed up many times. This chain uses TRBV5-5 with TRBJ2-3; 12 nucleotides agree with TRBD2. The CDR3 consists of 18 residues. CDR1 SGHKS and CDR2 YYEKEE come from the germline V gene (reference sequence). The J segment lost 1 base and the V segment lost 0 bases, leaving 6 bases of the junction unmatched. CDR3 in amino acids: CASSLGLAGAHRTDTQYF. CDR3 DNA: TGTGCCAGCAGCTTGGGACTAGCGGGGGCCCATCGCACAGATACGCAGTATTTT.

This clonotype was seen ten or more times. The genes are TRBV6-5 and TRBJ2-2, with 7 bases matching TRBD1. CDR1 and CDR2 (germline): MNHEY, SVGAGI. The CDR3 is made up of 13 amino acids. J lost 7 bases, V lost 6 bases, and 5 bases had no gene match. The CDR3 loop reads CASRPDRFGELFF. The CDR3 DNA reads as TGTGCCAGCAGGCCGGACAGGTTCGGGGAGCTGTTTTTT.

This clonotype occurred many times. This chain uses TRBV7-2 with TRBJ2-7; possibly TRBD2 for D (5 bases). The V and J ends lost 3 bases and 7 bases respectively, with 13 bases between them. The CDR3 has 13 residues. CDR1 is SGHTA and CDR2 is FQGNSA in the germline V gene. The CDR3 DNA reads as TGTGCCAGCAGCTTCCTTGGGAAGCGGGAGCAGTACTTC. Its translation: CASSFLGKREQYF.

This clonotype was recorded only once. An end of the junction does not agree with germline; a read error may underlie this. The rearrangement uses TRBV6-8 and TRBJ2-1; TRBD2 agrees at 9 bases. Germline V gene data show CDR1 as MNHGY and CDR2 as SAAAGT. The CDR3 has 16 residues. DNA of the CDR3: TGTGCCAGCATTTACCTTCTTAGCGGGGGTCGAGGAGAGCAGTTCTTC. Its translation is CASIYLLSGGRGEQFF.

This clonotype appeared many times. The chain links TRBV12-3 or TRBV12-4 to TRBJ2-1, with 9 bases fitting TRBD1. The ends lost 6 bases at V and 1 base at J; junction bases unmatched: 13. The CDR3 runs to 18 residues. Here the CDR3 DNA reads TGTGCCAGCAGCCCGGGACAGGGCACAAGTAAGTCCTACAATGAGCAGTTCTTC. Its translation: CASSPGQGTSKSYNEQFF.

There are many counts of this clonotype. This chain uses TRBV6-6 with TRBJ2-1; 8 bases line up with TRBD2. V lost 2 bases to trimming and J lost 10 bases; unmatched junction nucleotides: 7. This CDR3 is built from 14 residues. Germline V gives CDR1 MNHNY, CDR2 SVGAGI (reference sequence). CDR3 loop: CASSYQGLVMEQFF. The CDR3 DNA is TGTGCCAGCAGTTACCAGGGACTAGTGATGGAGCAGTTCTTC.

This clonotype was seen repeatedly, ten times or more. V is TRBV7-3 and J is TRBJ2-2, with a weak D call TRBD2 (5 bases). CDR3 length: 14 amino acids. V was cut by 5 bases and J by 8 bases, with 15 bases left in between. Germline CDR1 and CDR2: SGHTA and FQGTGA. The CDR3 is CASSDDGSGGELFF. CDR3 DNA: TGTGCCAGCAGCGATGACGGCTCGGGGGGGGAGCTGTTTTTT. Complete variable domain (other parts from reference TRBV7-3 and TRBJ2-2): GAGVSQTPSNKVTEKGKYVELRCDPISGHTALYWYRQSLGQGPEFLIYFQGTGAADDSGLPNDRFFAVRPEGSVSTLKIQRTERGDSAVYLCASSDDGSGGELFFGEGSRLTVL.

At least ten counts were recorded for this clonotype. The gene calls are TRBV7-2 and TRBJ2-1; 10 bases align to TRBD2. V dropped 2 bases and J dropped 15; count of bases not matched to a gene: 10. Per germline, CDR1 SGHTA and CDR2 FQGNSA. The length of the CDR3 is 14 residues. In DNA, the CDR3 is TGTGCCAGCAGCTTACTAGCGGGGGCACAGGGAGGGTTCTTC. Amino acid sequence: CASSLLAGAQGGFF.

In this sample, this clonotype turned up many times. J is TRBJ2-5 and V is TRBV11-3, with TRBD2 identical over 8 bases. The CDR3 is 18 residues long. The V gene's germline CDR1 is SGHNT and CDR2 YENEEA. V was pared by 2 bases and J by 2 bases, with 13 bases of the junction left unmatched. The CDR3 region has the DNA TGTGCCAGCAGCTTAAGTGGGGCAGTCGGGACTAGTCAAGAGACCCAGTACTTC. Encoded protein: CASSLSGAVGTSQETQYF.

In its sample, this clonotype was seen many times. The gene calls are TRBV7-2 and TRBJ2-5; unclear D gene. Germline CDR1 and CDR2: SGHTA and FQGNSA. Trimming shortened V by 5 bases and J by 5 bases, and 15 bases separated the two germline ends. The CDR3 is made up of 14 amino acids. The CDR3 spells CASSPLGPRETQYF. The CDR3 DNA follows: TGTGCCAGCAGCCCCCTGGGCCCCCGGGAGACCCAGTACTTC.

In its sample, this clonotype was seen many times. The chain has TRBV7-2 and TRBJ2-5; D gene unclear. Germline V lookup: CDR1 SGHTA, CDR2 FQGNSA. The CDR3 is made up of 13 amino acids. Trimming cost V 6 bases and J 2 bases, with 10 bases left between them. CDR3 bases: TGTGCCAGCAGGCCTGGTTCTCAAGAGACCCAGTACTTC. Its protein product is CASRPGSQETQYF.

This rearrangement joins TRBV20-1 to TRBJ2-1, with D possibly being TRBD1 (5 bases). Germline lookup yields CDR1 DFQATT and CDR2 SNEGSKA (reference sequence). The V end was cut by 0 bases, the J end by 1 base, with 13 bases between. CDR3 length equals 16 residues. This chain's CDR3 is CSARDRGTTSYNEQFF. The CDR3 nucleotides read TGCAGTGCTAGAGATAGGGGAACCACTTCCTACAATGAGCAGTTCTTC.

This clonotype was observed at least ten times. CDR3 nucleotides: TGTGCCAGCAGCGAACAGGTCAATCAGCCCCAGCATTTT. It encodes CASSEQVNQPQHF. V usage is TRBV28 and J usage is TRBJ1-5, with D perhaps matching TRBD1 (5 bases). Trimming left V 6 bases short and J 3 bases short, with 9 bases between. CDR1 is MDHEN and CDR2 is SYDVKM in the germline V gene. The CDR3 is 13 amino acids.

At least ten counts were recorded for this clonotype. The chain employs TRBV12-3 or TRBV12-4 and TRBJ2-6; 9 bases are a match to TRBD1. The CDR3 has 17 residues. V lost 6 bases, J lost 1 base, and 7 bases stayed unmatched. CDR3 sequence: CASSAGTGRSGANVLTF. As DNA, the CDR3 is TGTGCCAGCAGCGCCGGGACAGGGCGGTCTGGGGCCAACGTCCTGACTTTC.

The table lists this clonotype with many counts. This chain joins TRBV6-8 and TRBJ2-2, with D perhaps assigned TRBD1 or TRBD2 (5 bases each). Trimming took 4 bases from V and 1 from J, leaving 13 bases between them. The CDR3 is made up of 16 amino acids. Germline lookup yields CDR1 MNHGY and CDR2 SAAAGT. The CDR3 sequence is CASSLTGTVNTGELFF. The CDR3 coding sequence is TGTGCCAGCAGTTTGACCGGGACGGTGAACACCGGGGAGCTGTTTTTT.

This clonotype was counted at least ten times. The rearrangement joins TRBV7-2 to TRBJ1-1; a weak D match, TRBD1 (6 bases). Germline V gene lookup returns CDR1 SGHTA and CDR2 FQGNSA. The V end lost 5 bases, the J end lost 5 bases, and 18 bases lay between the germline ends. The CDR3 is made up of 15 amino acids. CDR3 nucleotide sequence: TGTGCCAGCAGCCTTCGTCCGGGGGCGAGGACTGAAGCTTTCTTT. As protein: CASSLRPGARTEAFF.

This clonotype has at least ten counts. An end of the junction differs from the germline gene, which may be a read error. The chain joins TRBV11-1 to TRBJ2-1; 8 bases line up with TRBD2. Germline CDR1 reads SGHAT; CDR2 reads FQDESV (reference sequence). This CDR3 spans 11 amino acids. As DNA, the CDR3 is TGTGCCAGCAGCTTAGGGACTAGCACTGACTTC. Its translation is CASSLGTSTDF.

This clonotype has ten or more counts. The CDR3 sequence: CASSHRGLRNEKLFF. CDR3 nucleotides: TGTGCCAGCAGCCACAGGGGGCTACGGAACGAAAAACTGTTTTTT. The V and J genes are TRBV9 and TRBJ1-4, with 9 bases fitting TRBD1. In germline, CDR1 is SGDLS, CDR2 YYNGEE. There are 15 residues in the CDR3. The J segment lost 8 bases and the V segment lost 4 bases, leaving 9 bases of the junction unmatched.

Ten or more counts support this clonotype. This sequence joins TRBV7-2 and TRBJ1-3; D gene ambiguous. V lost 8 bases and J lost 0, with 14 bases in between. Germline-derived CDR1 and CDR2 are SGHTA and FQGNSA. The CDR3 is 15 residues long. The CDR3, as DNA: TGTGCCAGCGGTCCCGGGCCCCGCTCTGGAAACACCATATATTTT. Translation gives CASGPGPRSGNTIYF. The entire variable domain, with the rest obtained from reference TRBV7-2 and TRBJ1-3, is as follows: GAGVSQSPSNKVTEKGKDVELRCDPISGHTALYWYRQSLGQGLEFLIYFQGNSAPDKSGLPSDRFSAERTGGSVSTLTIQRTQQEDSAVYLCASGPGPRSGNTIYFGEGSWLTVV.

This clonotype was counted ten times or more. The rearrangement links TRBV7-8 to TRBJ1-4, with D maybe TRBD1 (6 bases). The V end was cut by 7 bases, the J end by 8 bases, with 17 bases between. This CDR3 spans 14 amino acids. CDR1 and CDR2 from the germline V gene are SGHVS and FQNEAQ. The CDR3 loop is CASTVTGSEEKLFF. The CDR3 nucleotides read TGTGCCAGCACTGTCACAGGGTCAGAAGAAAAACTGTTTTTT.

This chain uses TRBV7-2 with TRBJ2-7, with 11 bases fitting TRBD2. The CDR3 contains 13 residues. CDR1 and CDR2 (germline): SGHTA, FQGNSA. The V and J ends lost 5 bases and 4 bases, in that order; junction bases with no gene match: 1. The CDR3 sequence is CASSPSGGYEQYF. The CDR3 DNA reads as TGTGCCAGCAGCCCTAGCGGGGGGTACGAGCAGTACTTC.